The sequence of this T cell receptor (beta chain) was determined in a study of blood T cell repertoires in COVID-19. In the study overall: There were acute and convalescent COVID-19 samples, and they came from the United States, Italy and Spain. T cells, B-cell-depleted T cells, or PBMCs provided the cDNA or gDNA that served as material.

The CDR3 has 18 amino acids. The germline V gene has CDR1 ENHRY and CDR2 SYGVKD. With V trimmed by 8 bases and J by 1 base, 16 bases remained unmatched. As originally analysed: Amplified reference gene primers provided the basis for estimating nucleated cell counts. Method: immunoSEQ multiplex PCR; TCRdb's copy keeps in-frame clones and lacks some. From that table come the V and J calls and clone size; the DNA was used to work out D and trimming. The data show 90,000 to 120,000 clones, approximately 80% seen once. Sequenced material: peripheral blood. The gene calls are TRBV10-3 and TRBJ1-2, with 10 nucleotides matching TRBD1. The clonotype was recovered from a woman of 80 years or more with active or convalescent COVID-19. CDR3 sequence: CAIAAQPGQGSLNYGYTF. Here the CDR3 DNA reads TGTGCCATCGCCGCCCAACCGGGACAGGGGTCCCTTAACTATGGCTACACCTTC.